A selection of T cell receptor beta chains follows, all from one sample in a study of T-cell reconstitution after alpha-beta-depleted transplantation in children. TCRdb itself ran the PCR reads through MiXCR, one entry per CDR3 protein. The sample shows about 370,000 distinct CDR3 sequences, roughly 20% of them seen only once. Sequencing was performed on PBMCs from the stem cell graft donor, taken from the stem cell graft. These TCRs come from a human donor who donated a stem cell graft to a child with acute myeloid leukemia. Both conserved end residues are trimmed from each CDR3. Each record gives: J gene, clone size, V gene, CDR3 protein. A row's size may be missing; if present it is once, few, many or a size class.

J: TRBJ1-5; size: few; V: TRBV20-1; CDR3: SARDSRGKPQH
J: TRBJ2-1; size: many; V: TRBV20-1; CDR3: SARVSSGRAWNEQF
J: TRBJ2-3; size: once; V: TRBV2; CDR3: ASSEALLLGTSTDTQY
J: TRBJ2-1; size: -; V: TRBV25-1; CDR3: ASSENSGRAGNEQF
J: TRBJ2-1; size: few; V: TRBV12-3/TRBV12-4; CDR3: ASSRLANEQF
J: TRBJ2-1; size: -; V: TRBV6-5; CDR3: ASSYLLAGGPGDEQF
J: TRBJ2-7; size: -; V: TRBV5-6; CDR3: ASSFLAGSSYEQY
J: TRBJ2-3; size: few; V: TRBV28; CDR3: ASSSGGGTDTQY
J: TRBJ2-7; size: -; V: TRBV29-1; CDR3: SVVAQTYEQY
J: TRBJ1-5; size: -; V: TRBV5-1; CDR3: ASSLDGFRSNQPQH
J: TRBJ2-3; size: -; V: TRBV2; CDR3: ASSEKGLAGRPDTQY
J: TRBJ1-1; size: many; V: TRBV12-3/TRBV12-4; CDR3: ASSLGRDRESSAF
J: TRBJ2-2; size: -; V: TRBV5-1; CDR3: ASSGLAGPTGELF
J: TRBJ2-7; size: -; V: TRBV4-1; CDR3: ASSQDKYGQGAYEQY
J: TRBJ2-7; size: few; V: TRBV12-3/TRBV12-4; CDR3: ASSSASETYEQY
J: TRBJ1-4; size: -; V: TRBV28; CDR3: ASSSVKKGGEKLF
J: TRBJ2-5; size: few; V: TRBV4-1; CDR3: ASSQDPRTSGGQETQY
J: TRBJ1-5; size: many; V: TRBV6-2/TRBV6-3; CDR3: ASTWGSGQPQH
J: TRBJ1-2; size: -; V: TRBV5-1; CDR3: ASSLGGTGTYGYT
J: TRBJ1-6; size: few; V: TRBV20-1; CDR3: SAHRDGNNSPLH
J: TRBJ2-1; size: -; V: TRBV6-2/TRBV6-3; CDR3: ASSYGAGGPNDEQF
J: TRBJ2-7; size: many; V: TRBV27; CDR3: ASSLRGTASYEQY
J: TRBJ2-7; size: many; V: TRBV29-1; CDR3: SVWTASSYYEQY
J: TRBJ1-1; size: -; V: TRBV7-8; CDR3: ASSLQGGPHAEAF
J: TRBJ1-2; size: -; V: TRBV7-2; CDR3: ASSPLTSNYGYT
J: TRBJ2-7; size: few; V: TRBV20-1; CDR3: SPGTSGFSYEQY
J: TRBJ2-1; size: many; V: TRBV6-6; CDR3: ASSLEDYNEQF
J: TRBJ2-1; size: -; V: TRBV6-2/TRBV6-3; CDR3: ASCSLADYNEQF
J: TRBJ2-7; size: many; V: TRBV20-1; CDR3: SAITTGATHYGEQY
J: TRBJ1-4; size: -; V: TRBV5-1; CDR3: ASSWTGDTEKLF
J: TRBJ2-1; size: few; V: TRBV12-3/TRBV12-4; CDR3: ASSLGSESPYNEQF
J: TRBJ2-1; size: -; V: TRBV29-1; CDR3: SVERGTRGFYNEQF
J: TRBJ2-7; size: few; V: TRBV12-3/TRBV12-4; CDR3: ASSKIRGLAGGPYEQY
J: TRBJ2-2; size: -; V: TRBV4-2; CDR3: ASSRVVGAEELF
J: TRBJ2-1; size: -; V: TRBV5-1; CDR3: ASSLGWREQF
J: TRBJ2-7; size: -; V: TRBV15; CDR3: ATSSSATTLRQY
J: TRBJ2-1; size: -; V: TRBV3-1; CDR3: ASSRAGYNEQF
J: TRBJ1-4; size: few; V: TRBV15; CDR3: ATSREETGVFEKLF
J: TRBJ2-1; size: few; V: TRBV7-2; CDR3: ASSGGRLTYNEQF
J: TRBJ2-6; size: many; V: TRBV12-3/TRBV12-4; CDR3: ASSFAGANVLT
J: TRBJ2-2; size: -; V: TRBV4-1; CDR3: ASRILDSGGAGELF
J: TRBJ2-1; size: -; V: TRBV4-1; CDR3: ASSQDPGLEASEQF
J: TRBJ2-3; size: -; V: TRBV20-1; CDR3: SATGTFTDTQY
J: TRBJ1-5; size: many; V: TRBV5-1; CDR3: ASSLSGDLSNQPQH